A single sample is the source of the 23 T cell receptor beta chains below, sequenced in a study of cytomegalovirus exposure and HLA in healthy donors (dated by TCRdb to 2015 to 2018). The library was built by means of the immunoSEQ multiplex PCR assay. A mixture of 60 forward primers for TCR Vbeta segments and 13 reverse primers for TCR Jbeta segments was used in the multiplex PCR. Not all clones reach the TCRdb copy of this immuneACCESS table, which keeps in-frame sequences only. Checked studies attribute under half of the gap to unresolved V genes and leave the rest unexplained. The sample profile shows some 98,000 clones; roughly 70% of them were found once. The ten top clones hold under 3% of the sample. Material for sequencing was PBMCs. The receptor source for this set is a man aged 45-65 years in good health and CMV-seronegative.

V is TRBV5-6 and J is TRBJ1-2; 8 bases line up with TRBD1. Looked up from germline, CDR1 is SGHDT and CDR2 is YYEEEE. This CDR3 spans 14 amino acids. V dropped 1 base and J dropped 5; count of bases not matched to a gene: 4. CDR3 nucleotides: TGTGCCAGCAGCTTGCAGGGGGCCTGGTATGGCTACACCTTC. Its translation is CASSLQGAWYGYTF.

The chain employs TRBV28 and TRBJ1-3; no clear D gene. From germline, CDR1 is MDHEN and CDR2 SYDVKM. The CDR3 length is 13 residues. V lost 3 bases and J lost 2, with 5 bases in between. CDR3 coding DNA: TGTGCCAGCAGTTTTCGTGCTGGAAACACCATATATTTT. This sequence encodes CASSFRAGNTIYF.

The chain couples TRBV28 to TRBJ2-7, with unresolved D. V gave up 4 bases and J gave up 2 bases, with 15 bases separating them. CDR1 and CDR2 from the germline V gene are MDHEN and SYDVKM. This CDR3 spans 15 amino acids. DNA of the CDR3: TGTGCCAGCAGTTACTCCTCAGACTTCACCTACGAGCAGTACTTC. Translation: CASSYSSDFTYEQYF.

This chain connects TRBV18 to TRBJ1-6, with D unclear. The V end lost 2 bases, the J end lost 5 bases, and 13 bases lay between the germline ends. CDR1 and CDR2 from the germline V gene are KGHSH and LQKENI. The CDR3 runs 16 residues. The CDR3 loop is CASSPRGLNNNSPLHF. The CDR3 DNA is TGTGCCAGCTCACCAAGAGGGCTTAACAATAATTCACCCCTCCACTTT.

The chain is built from TRBV4-3 and TRBJ2-7; 11 positions agree with TRBD2. Germline CDR1 reads LGHNA; CDR2 reads YSLEER. V lost 5 bases and J lost 1; bases outside the gene matches: 7. The CDR3 consists of 16 residues. In DNA, the CDR3 is TGCGCCAGCAGCGATTCCGGGACTAGCGGATCCTACGAGCAGTACTTC. Protein sequence: CASSDSGTSGSYEQYF.

J is TRBJ1-1 and V is TRBV7-3; D possibly corresponds to TRBD1 (5 bases). The germline V gene has CDR1 SGHTA and CDR2 FQGTGA. V dropped 0 bases and J dropped 7 bases, with 9 bases sitting between them. CDR3 length: 13 residues. Here the CDR3 reads CASSLTSQGEAFF. The CDR3 coding sequence is TGTGCCAGCAGCTTAACGTCCCAGGGTGAAGCTTTCTTT.

The chain links TRBV10-1 to TRBJ2-1, with a tentative D call TRBD2 (6 bases). This CDR3 comprises 14 residues. The germline gives CDR1 WNHNN, CDR2 SYGVQD (reference sequence). V was pared by 6 bases and J by 7 bases, with 16 bases between. CDR3 sequence: CASSPTGDWNEQFF. In DNA form, the CDR3 reads TGCGCCAGCAGCCCCACGGGAGATTGGAATGAGCAGTTCTTC.

J is TRBJ1-1 and V is TRBV7-9; 12 nucleotides line up with TRBD1. The CDR3 length is 14 residues. The junction had 4 bases not matched to a gene; V was cut back by 6 bases and J by 5 bases. Looked up from germline, CDR1 is SEHNR and CDR2 is FQNEAQ (reference sequence). This CDR3 is CASSRDRGLTEAFF. The DNA for the CDR3 is TGTGCCAGCAGTAGGGACAGGGGGCTTACTGAAGCTTTCTTT.

This clone was seen a single time. The J gene is TRBJ2-1, the V gene TRBV7-9; no clear D. This CDR3 comprises 13 residues. Germline V gene data show CDR1 as SEHNR and CDR2 as FQNEAQ (reference sequence). V lost 0 bases, J lost 9 bases, and 9 bases lay in between. The CDR3 loop reads CASSLASVPEQFF. The CDR3 bases are TGTGCCAGCAGCTTAGCATCAGTACCTGAGCAGTTCTTC.

The V gene is TRBV5-8, the J gene TRBJ1-2; possible D gene TRBD1, 5 bases. V dropped 0 bases and J dropped 7 bases, with 10 bases sitting between them. Germline V gene lookup returns CDR1 SGHTS and CDR2 YDEGEE. This CDR3 contains 13 residues. CDR3 coding DNA: TGTGCCAGCAGCTTGGGGTTTGGGGCTGGCTACACCTTC. Protein product: CASSLGFGAGYTF. Supplemented by reference TRBV5-8 and TRBJ1-2, the full variable domain reads EAGVTQSPTHLIKTRGQQATLRCSPISGHTSVYWYQQALGLGLQFLLWYDEGEERNRGNFPPRFSGRQFPNYSSELNVNALELEDSALYLCASSLGFGAGYTFGSGTRLTVV.

This clone was seen a few times. The V gene is TRBV10-2, the J gene TRBJ1-1; perhaps TRBD1 as D (5 bases). This CDR3 contains 11 residues. Trimming removed 6 bases from V and 10 bases from J, with 12 bases in between. Germline CDR1 WSHSY, CDR2 SAAADI. CDR3 in amino acids: CASRDNPPAFF. In nucleotides, the CDR3 is TGCGCCAGCAGGGACAATCCGCCAGCTTTCTTT.

The V call is TRBV4-2, the J call TRBJ2-1, with D possibly matching TRBD2 (7 bases). There are 17 residues in the CDR3. Germline V CDR1 and CDR2: LGHNA, YNFKEQ. V gave up 3 bases and J gave up 1 base, with 16 bases separating them. The CDR3 DNA reads as TGTGCCAGCAGCCAGAATATGGAGGGGGGGTCCTACAATGAGCAGTTCTTC. It yields the protein CASSQNMEGGSYNEQFF.

The J gene is TRBJ1-2, the V gene TRBV27; D unclear. Germline V CDR1 and CDR2: MNHEY, SMNVEV (reference sequence). The V and J ends lost 5 bases and 7 bases respectively, with 20 bases between them. The CDR3 is 15 amino acids. The CDR3 loop is CASSNSRIFYGGYTF. CDR3 DNA: TGTGCCAGCAGTAATAGCAGAATATTTTATGGTGGCTACACCTTC.

This clone was recorded a few times. V is TRBV19 and J is TRBJ2-7; 11 bases fit TRBD2. J was trimmed by 3 bases and V by 1 base; bases with no gene match: 2. This CDR3 has 15 residues. The germline gives CDR1 LNHDA, CDR2 SQIVND (reference sequence). The CDR3 spells CASSIATSGNYEQYF. The CDR3 DNA reads TGTGCCAGTAGTATAGCGACTAGCGGGAACTACGAGCAGTACTTC.

This clone was counted between two and nine times. The CDR3 sequence is CASSSDSQETQYF. CDR3 DNA sequence: TGTGCCAGCAGCTCGGACAGCCAAGAGACCCAGTACTTC. The gene calls are TRBV11-2 and TRBJ2-5; tentatively, D is TRBD1 (6 bases). Looked up from germline, CDR1 is SGHAT and CDR2 is FQNNGV. This CDR3 region has 13 residues. Trimming cost V 4 bases and J 1 base, with 7 bases left between them.

This chain links TRBV4-2 with TRBJ2-3; the match to TRBD2 covers 11 bases. Trimming cost V 1 base and J 2 bases; bases outside gene matches: 2. CDR1 and CDR2 from the germline V gene are LGHNA and YNFKEQ. This CDR3 is 16 amino acids long. CDR3: CASSQGLAGNTDTQYF. CDR3 in DNA: TGTGCCAGCAGCCAAGGACTAGCGGGGAACACAGATACGCAGTATTTT.

The rearrangement uses TRBV4-1 and TRBJ2-5; TRBD1 matches at 12 bases. After removal of 1 base from V and 7 bases from J, the junction contained 10 bases not matched to a gene. The CDR3 length is 17 residues. Germline V CDR1 and CDR2: MGHRA, YSYEKL. The CDR3 protein is CASSQVRGQGAGGTQYF. In DNA, the CDR3 is TGCGCCAGCAGCCAAGTCCGGGGACAGGGGGCGGGGGGGACCCAGTACTTC.

The V call is TRBV10-2, the J call TRBJ2-5; no clear D gene. The germline V gene has CDR1 WSHSY and CDR2 SAAADI. Trimming stripped 3 bases from V and 7 bases from J, with 12 bases between. The CDR3 totals 13 residues. CDR3 DNA: TGCGCCAGCAGTGAAGTAGGTCGAGGGACCCAGTACTTC. It yields the protein CASSEVGRGTQYF.

The chain is built from TRBV10-1 and TRBJ2-3; possible D gene TRBD2, 5 bases. This CDR3 region has 15 residues. Trimming cost V 5 bases and J 3 bases, with 15 bases left between them. Germline CDR1 and CDR2: WNHNN and SYGVQD (reference sequence). CDR3 in amino acids: CASSSTGVGTDTQYF. As DNA, the CDR3 is TGCGCCAGCAGTTCCACCGGGGTAGGGACAGATACGCAGTATTTT.

J is TRBJ1-2 and V is TRBV19; 9 nucleotides align to TRBD1. The trim removed 6 bases at V and 3 bases at J, leaving 8 bases unmatched. The CDR3 is 15 residues long. Germline V gives CDR1 LNHDA, CDR2 SQIVND (reference sequence). The CDR3 region has the DNA TGTGCCAGTAGCTCAGGACAGGGGCGACACTATGGCTACACCTTC. Residues: CASSSGQGRHYGYTF.

The CDR3 sequence: CASRRTGILGEKLFF. The CDR3 DNA is TGTGCCAGCCGCCGGACAGGGATTTTAGGTGAAAAACTGTTTTTT. The chain combines TRBV19 with TRBJ1-4; 8 bases map to TRBD1. The junction had 13 bases not matched to a gene; V was cut back by 9 bases and J by 7 bases. The CDR3 consists of 15 residues. CDR1 and CDR2 from the germline V gene are LNHDA and SQIVND (reference sequence).

The CDR3 nucleotides read TGTGCCAGTAGTAGCTGGGACAGGGAGAATGAGCAGTTCTTC. It specifies CASSSWDRENEQFF. The chain is built from TRBV19 and TRBJ2-1, with TRBD1 matching 9 bases. The length of the CDR3 is 14 residues. Germline V gives CDR1 LNHDA, CDR2 SQIVND (reference sequence). Losses at the gene ends were 4 bases for V and 7 bases for J; bases not matched to a gene: 5.

The chain has TRBV6-4 and TRBJ2-3, with TRBD1 matching 7 bases. The J segment lost 0 bases and the V segment lost 4 bases, leaving 7 bases of the junction unmatched. Per the germline V gene, CDR1 is MRHNA and CDR2 is SNTAGT. This CDR3 spans 16 amino acids. This chain's CDR3 is CASSAQGQTSTDTQYF. CDR3 bases: TGTGCCAGCAGTGCTCAGGGACAGACTAGCACAGATACGCAGTATTTT.